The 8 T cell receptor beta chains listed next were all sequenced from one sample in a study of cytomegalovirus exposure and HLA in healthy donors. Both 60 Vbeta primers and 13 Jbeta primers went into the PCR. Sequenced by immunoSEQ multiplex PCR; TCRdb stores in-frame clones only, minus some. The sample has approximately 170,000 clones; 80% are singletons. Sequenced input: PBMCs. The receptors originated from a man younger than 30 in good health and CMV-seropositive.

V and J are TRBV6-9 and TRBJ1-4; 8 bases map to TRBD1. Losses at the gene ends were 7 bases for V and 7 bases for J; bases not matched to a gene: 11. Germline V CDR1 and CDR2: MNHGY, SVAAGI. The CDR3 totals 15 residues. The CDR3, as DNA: TGTGCCAGCACCGGGTTACAGGGGGTTGGTGAAAAACTGTTTTTT. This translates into CASTGLQGVGEKLFF.

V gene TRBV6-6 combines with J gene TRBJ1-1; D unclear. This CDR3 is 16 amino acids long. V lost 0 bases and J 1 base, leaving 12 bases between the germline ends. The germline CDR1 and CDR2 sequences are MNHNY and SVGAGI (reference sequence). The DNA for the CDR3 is TGTGCCAGCAGTTACTCTGCGGGGAATCAGAACACTGAAGCTTTCTTT. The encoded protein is CASSYSAGNQNTEAFF.

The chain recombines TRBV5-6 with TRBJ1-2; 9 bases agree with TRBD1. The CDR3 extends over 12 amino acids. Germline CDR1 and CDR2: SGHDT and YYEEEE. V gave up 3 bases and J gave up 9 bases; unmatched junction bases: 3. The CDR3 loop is CASSWDRASYTF. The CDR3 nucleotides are TGTGCCAGCAGCTGGGACAGGGCAAGCTACACCTTC.

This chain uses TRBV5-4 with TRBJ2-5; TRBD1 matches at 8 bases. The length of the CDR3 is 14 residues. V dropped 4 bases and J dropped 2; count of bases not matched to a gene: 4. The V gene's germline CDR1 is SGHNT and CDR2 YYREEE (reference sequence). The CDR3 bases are TGTGCCAGCAGCCTAGGGGACAGGCAAGAGACCCAGTACTTC. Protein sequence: CASSLGDRQETQYF.

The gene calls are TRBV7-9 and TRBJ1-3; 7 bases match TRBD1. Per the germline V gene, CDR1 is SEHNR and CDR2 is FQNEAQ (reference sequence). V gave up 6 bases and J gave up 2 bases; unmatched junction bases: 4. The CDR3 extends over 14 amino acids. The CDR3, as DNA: TGTGCCAGCAGGAAAGGGGGCCCTGGAAACACCATATATTTT. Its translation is CASRKGGPGNTIYF.

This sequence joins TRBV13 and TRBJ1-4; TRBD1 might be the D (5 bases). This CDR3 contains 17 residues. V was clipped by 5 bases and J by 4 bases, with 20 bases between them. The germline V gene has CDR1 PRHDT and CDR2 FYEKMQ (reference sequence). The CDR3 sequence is CASSKRGNRDGNEKLFF. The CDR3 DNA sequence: TGTGCCAGCAGCAAACGGGGGAACCGGGACGGTAATGAAAAACTGTTTTTT.

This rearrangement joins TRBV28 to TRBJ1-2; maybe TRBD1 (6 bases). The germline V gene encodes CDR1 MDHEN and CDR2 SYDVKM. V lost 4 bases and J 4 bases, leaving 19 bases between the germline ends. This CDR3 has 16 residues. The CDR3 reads CASSSSGGRGVYGYTF. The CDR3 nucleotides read TGTGCCAGCAGTTCGTCCGGGGGGCGAGGGGTCTATGGCTACACCTTC.

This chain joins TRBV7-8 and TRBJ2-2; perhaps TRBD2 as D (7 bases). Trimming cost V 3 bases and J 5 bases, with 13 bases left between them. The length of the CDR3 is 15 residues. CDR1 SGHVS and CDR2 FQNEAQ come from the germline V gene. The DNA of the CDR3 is TGTGCCAGCAGCTTTTTCGGGGGGCGGACCGGGGAGCTGTTTTTT. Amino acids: CASSFFGGRTGELFF. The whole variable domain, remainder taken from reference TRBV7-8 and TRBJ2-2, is GAGVSQSPRYKVAKRGQDVALRCDPISGHVSLFWYQQALGQGPEFLTYFQNEAQLDKSGLPSDRFFAERPEGSVSTLKIQRTQQEDSAVYLCASSFFGGRTGELFFGEGSRLTVL.